This T cell receptor beta chain was sequenced during a study of Ad26.COV2.S vaccination and SARS-CoV-2 variants. Germline CDR1 MNHEY, CDR2 SVGAGI. The CDR3 has 15 amino acids. Trimming cost V 2 bases and J 3 bases, with 13 bases left between them. Treatment denoted: approximately 18 received Ad26.COV2.S at low or high dose, single or two shots; 5 received placebo; per-sample allocation not given. Sampling took place 63 days after the first vaccine or placebo injection. There are a few counts of this clone. Profiling relied on immunoSEQ multiplex PCR, and the TCRdb table lists in-frame clones only, not all of them. Of about 350,000 clones in the sample, less than 90% were seen once.

The TCR sequence derives from a person aged 18 to 59 who received the Ad26.COV2.S COVID-19 vaccine or a placebo. The rearrangement uses TRBV6-5 and TRBJ1-1, with a possible D match to TRBD1 (5 bases). The sample consisted of peripheral blood, taken in a trial of Ad26.COV2.S vaccine versus placebo. This CDR3 is CASSYGPEGDTEAFF. As DNA, the CDR3 is TGTGCCAGCAGTTACGGACCTGAAGGGGACACTGAAGCTTTCTTT.